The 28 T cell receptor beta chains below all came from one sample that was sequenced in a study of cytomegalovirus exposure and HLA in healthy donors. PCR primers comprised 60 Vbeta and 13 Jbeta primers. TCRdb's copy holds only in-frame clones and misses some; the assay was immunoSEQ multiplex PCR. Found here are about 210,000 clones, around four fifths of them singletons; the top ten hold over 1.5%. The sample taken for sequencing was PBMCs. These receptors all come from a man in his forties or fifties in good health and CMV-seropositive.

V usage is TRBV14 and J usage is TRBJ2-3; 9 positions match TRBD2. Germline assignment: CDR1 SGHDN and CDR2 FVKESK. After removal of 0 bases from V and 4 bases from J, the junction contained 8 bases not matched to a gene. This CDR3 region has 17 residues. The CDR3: CASSQELAGAGPDTQYF. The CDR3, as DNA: TGTGCCAGCAGCCAAGAACTAGCGGGTGCCGGCCCAGATACGCAGTATTTT.

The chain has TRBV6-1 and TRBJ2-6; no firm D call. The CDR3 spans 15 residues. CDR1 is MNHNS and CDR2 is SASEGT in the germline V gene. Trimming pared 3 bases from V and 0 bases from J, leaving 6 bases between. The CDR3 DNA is TGTGCCAGCAGTGAGCTCAGCTCTGGGGCCAACGTCCTGACTTTC. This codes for CASSELSSGANVLTF.

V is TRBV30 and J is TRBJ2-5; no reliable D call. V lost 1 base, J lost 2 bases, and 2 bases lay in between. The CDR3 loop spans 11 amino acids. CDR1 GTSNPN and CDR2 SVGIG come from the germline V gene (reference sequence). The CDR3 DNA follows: TGTGCCTGGAGTGCTCAAGAGACCCAGTACTTC. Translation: CAWSAQETQYF.

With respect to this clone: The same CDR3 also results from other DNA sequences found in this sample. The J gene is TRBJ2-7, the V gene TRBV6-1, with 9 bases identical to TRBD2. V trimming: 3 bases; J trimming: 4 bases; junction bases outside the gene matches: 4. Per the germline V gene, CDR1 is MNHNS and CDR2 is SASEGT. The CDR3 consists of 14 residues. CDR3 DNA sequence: TGTGCCAGCAGTGAGGCGGGAGGGGAGTACGAGCAGTACTTC. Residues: CASSEAGGEYEQYF.

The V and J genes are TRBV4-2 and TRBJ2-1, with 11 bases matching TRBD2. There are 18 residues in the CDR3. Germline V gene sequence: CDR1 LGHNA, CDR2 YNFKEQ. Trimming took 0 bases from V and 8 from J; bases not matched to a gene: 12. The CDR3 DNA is TGTGCCAGCAGCCAAGAATCCCCCGGGACTAGCGGTTCAGATGAGCAGTTCTTC. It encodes CASSQESPGTSGSDEQFF.

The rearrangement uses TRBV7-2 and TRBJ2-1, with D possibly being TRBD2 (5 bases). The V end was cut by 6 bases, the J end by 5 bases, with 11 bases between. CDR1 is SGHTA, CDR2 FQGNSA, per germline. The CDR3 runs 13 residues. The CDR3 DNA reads TGTGCCAGCAGTTACCGGGGAGACAATGAGCAGTTCTTC. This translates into CASSYRGDNEQFF. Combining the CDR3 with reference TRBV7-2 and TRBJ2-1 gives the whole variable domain GAGVSQSPSNKVTEKGKDVELRCDPISGHTALYWYRQSLGQGLEFLIYFQGNSAPDKSGLPSDRFSAERTGGSVSTLTIQRTQQEDSAVYLCASSYRGDNEQFFGPGTRLTVL.

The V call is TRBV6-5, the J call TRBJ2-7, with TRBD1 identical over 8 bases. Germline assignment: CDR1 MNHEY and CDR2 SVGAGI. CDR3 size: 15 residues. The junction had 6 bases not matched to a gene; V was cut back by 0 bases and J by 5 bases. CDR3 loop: CASSYSLGQGNEQYF. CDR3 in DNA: TGTGCCAGCAGTTACTCGCTTGGACAGGGAAACGAGCAGTACTTC.

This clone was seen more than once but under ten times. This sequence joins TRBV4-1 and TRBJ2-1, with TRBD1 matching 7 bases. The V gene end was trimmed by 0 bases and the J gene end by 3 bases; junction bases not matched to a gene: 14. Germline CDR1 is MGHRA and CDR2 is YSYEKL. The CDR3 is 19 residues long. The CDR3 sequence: CASSQEGDRASGFYNEQFF. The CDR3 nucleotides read TGCGCCAGCAGCCAAGAAGGTGACAGGGCCTCTGGGTTCTACAATGAGCAGTTCTTC.

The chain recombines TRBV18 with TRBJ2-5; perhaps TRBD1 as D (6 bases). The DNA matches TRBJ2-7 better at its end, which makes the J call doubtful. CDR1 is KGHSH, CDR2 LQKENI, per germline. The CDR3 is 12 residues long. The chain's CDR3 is CASSTGSREQYF. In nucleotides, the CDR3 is TGTGCCAGCTCAACAGGGTCCCGCGAGCAGTACTTC.

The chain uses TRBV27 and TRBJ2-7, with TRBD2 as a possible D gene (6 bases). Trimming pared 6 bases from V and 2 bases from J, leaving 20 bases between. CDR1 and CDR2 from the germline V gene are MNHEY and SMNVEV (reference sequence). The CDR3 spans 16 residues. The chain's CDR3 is CASSGDRTIETYEQYF. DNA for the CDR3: TGTGCCAGCAGCGGGGACCGGACTATCGAGACCTACGAGCAGTACTTC.

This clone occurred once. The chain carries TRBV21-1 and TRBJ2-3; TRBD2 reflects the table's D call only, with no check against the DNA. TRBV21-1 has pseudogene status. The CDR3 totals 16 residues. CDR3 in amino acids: CASSKVPAVSTDTQYF. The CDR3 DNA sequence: TGTGCCAGCAGCAAAGTCCCAGCGGTAAGCACAGATACGCAGTATTTT.

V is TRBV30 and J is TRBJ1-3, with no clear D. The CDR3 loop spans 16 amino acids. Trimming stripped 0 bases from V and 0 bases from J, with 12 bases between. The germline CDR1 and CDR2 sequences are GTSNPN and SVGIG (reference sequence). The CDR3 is CAWSVLKSGSGNTIYF. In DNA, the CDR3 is TGTGCCTGGAGTGTACTGAAGTCCGGCTCTGGAAACACCATATATTTT.

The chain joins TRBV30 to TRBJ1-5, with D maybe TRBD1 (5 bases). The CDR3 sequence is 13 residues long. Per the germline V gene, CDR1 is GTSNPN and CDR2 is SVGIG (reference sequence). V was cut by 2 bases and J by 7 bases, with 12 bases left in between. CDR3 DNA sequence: TGTGCCTGGAGTAGGACGGGGGGGCAGCCCCAGCATTTT. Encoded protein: CAWSRTGGQPQHF.

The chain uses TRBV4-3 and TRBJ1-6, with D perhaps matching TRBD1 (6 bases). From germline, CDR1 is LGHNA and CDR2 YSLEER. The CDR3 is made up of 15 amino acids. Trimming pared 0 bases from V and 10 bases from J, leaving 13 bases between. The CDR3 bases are TGCGCCAGCAGCCAAGATACAGGGTTGGGATCACCCCTCCACTTT. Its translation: CASSQDTGLGSPLHF.

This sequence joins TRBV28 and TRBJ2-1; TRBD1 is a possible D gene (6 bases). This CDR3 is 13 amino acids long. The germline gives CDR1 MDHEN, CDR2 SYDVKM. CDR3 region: CVSRQDPYNEQFF. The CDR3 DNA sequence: TGTGTCTCCCGACAGGACCCCTACAATGAGCAGTTCTTC.

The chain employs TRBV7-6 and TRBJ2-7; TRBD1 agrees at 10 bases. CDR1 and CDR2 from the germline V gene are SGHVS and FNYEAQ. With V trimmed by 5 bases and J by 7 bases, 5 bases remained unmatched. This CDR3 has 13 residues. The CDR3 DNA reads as TGTGCCAGCAGCCTCGGACAGGGGGGAGAGCAGTACTTC. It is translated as CASSLGQGGEQYF.

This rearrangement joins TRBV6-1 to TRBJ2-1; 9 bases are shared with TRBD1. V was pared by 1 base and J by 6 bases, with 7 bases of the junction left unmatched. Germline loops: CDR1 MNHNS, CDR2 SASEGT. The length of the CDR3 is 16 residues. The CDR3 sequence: CASSEDVGTGSNEQFF. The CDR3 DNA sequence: TGTGCCAGCAGTGAAGACGTGGGGACAGGGAGCAATGAGCAGTTCTTC.

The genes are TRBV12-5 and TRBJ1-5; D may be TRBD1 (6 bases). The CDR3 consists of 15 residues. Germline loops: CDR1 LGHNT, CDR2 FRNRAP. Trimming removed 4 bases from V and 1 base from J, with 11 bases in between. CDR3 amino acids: CASGWGGASNQPQHF. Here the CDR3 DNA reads TGTGCTAGTGGTTGGGGGGGGGCGAGCAATCAGCCCCAGCATTTT.

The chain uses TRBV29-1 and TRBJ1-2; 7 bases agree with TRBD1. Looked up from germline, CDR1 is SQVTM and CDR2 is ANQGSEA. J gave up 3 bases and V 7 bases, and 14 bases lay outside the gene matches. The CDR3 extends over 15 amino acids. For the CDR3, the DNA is TGCAGCGCTCGCTCCCAAACCGGGACAGACTATGGCTACACCTTC. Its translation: CSARSQTGTDYGYTF.

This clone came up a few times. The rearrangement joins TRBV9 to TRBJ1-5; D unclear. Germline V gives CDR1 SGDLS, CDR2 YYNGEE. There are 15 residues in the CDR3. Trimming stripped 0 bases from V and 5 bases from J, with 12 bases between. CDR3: CASSVDDSLDQPQHF. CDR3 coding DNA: TGTGCCAGCAGCGTAGATGATAGCTTAGATCAGCCCCAGCATTTT.

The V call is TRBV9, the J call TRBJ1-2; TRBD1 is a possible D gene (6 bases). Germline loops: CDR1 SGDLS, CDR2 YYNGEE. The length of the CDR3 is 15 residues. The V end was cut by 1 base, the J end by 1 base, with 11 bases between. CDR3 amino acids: CASSVLAGDNYGYTF. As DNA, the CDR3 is TGTGCCAGCAGCGTATTGGCAGGGGATAACTATGGCTACACCTTC.

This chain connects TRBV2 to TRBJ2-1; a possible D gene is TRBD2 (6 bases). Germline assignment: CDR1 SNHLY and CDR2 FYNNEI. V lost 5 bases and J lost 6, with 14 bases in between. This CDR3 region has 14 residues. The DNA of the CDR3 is TGTGCCAGCAGTCCCCGACTAGGGTTCAATGAGCAGTTCTTC. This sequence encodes CASSPRLGFNEQFF.

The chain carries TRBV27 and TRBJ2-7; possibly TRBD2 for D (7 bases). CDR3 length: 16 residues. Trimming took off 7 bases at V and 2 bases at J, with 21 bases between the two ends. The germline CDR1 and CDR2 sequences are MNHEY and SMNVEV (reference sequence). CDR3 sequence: CASNVIRGATPYEQYF. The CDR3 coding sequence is TGTGCCAGCAATGTCATTCGGGGGGCAACCCCCTACGAGCAGTACTTC.

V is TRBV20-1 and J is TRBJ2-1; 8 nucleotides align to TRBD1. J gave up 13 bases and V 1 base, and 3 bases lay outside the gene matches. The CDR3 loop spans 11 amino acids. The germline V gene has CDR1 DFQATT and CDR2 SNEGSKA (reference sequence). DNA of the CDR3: TGCAGTGCTAGAGTGGGGACAGGTCAGTTCTTC. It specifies CSARVGTGQFF.

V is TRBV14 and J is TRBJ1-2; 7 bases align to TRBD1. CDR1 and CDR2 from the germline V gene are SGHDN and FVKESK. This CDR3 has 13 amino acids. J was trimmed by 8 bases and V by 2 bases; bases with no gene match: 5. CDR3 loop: CASSQNRGLGYTF. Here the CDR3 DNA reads TGTGCCAGCAGCCAAAACAGGGGCCTAGGCTACACCTTC.

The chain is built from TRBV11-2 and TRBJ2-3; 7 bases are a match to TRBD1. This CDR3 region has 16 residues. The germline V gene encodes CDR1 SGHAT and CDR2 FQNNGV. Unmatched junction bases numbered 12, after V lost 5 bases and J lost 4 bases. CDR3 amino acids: CASSPEGRGHADTQYF. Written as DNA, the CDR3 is TGTGCCAGCAGCCCAGAGGGAAGGGGGCATGCAGATACGCAGTATTTT.

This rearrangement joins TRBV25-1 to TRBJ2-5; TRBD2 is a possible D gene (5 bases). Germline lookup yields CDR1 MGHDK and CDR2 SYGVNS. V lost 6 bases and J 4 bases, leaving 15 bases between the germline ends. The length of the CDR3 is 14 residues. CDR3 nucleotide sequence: TGTGCCAGCAGCGACGGATCTAGCTCAGAGACCCAGTACTTC. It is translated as CASSDGSSSETQYF. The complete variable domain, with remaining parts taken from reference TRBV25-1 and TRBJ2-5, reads EADIYQTPRYLVIGTGKKITLECSQTMGHDKMYWYQQDPGMELHLIHYSYGVNSTEKGDLSSESTVSRIRTEHFPLTLESARPSHTSQYLCASSDGSSSETQYFGPGTRLLVL.

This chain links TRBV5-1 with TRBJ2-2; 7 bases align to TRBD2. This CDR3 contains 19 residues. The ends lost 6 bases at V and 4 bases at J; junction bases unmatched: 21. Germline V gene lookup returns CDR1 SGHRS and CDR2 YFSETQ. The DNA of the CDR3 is TGCGCCAGCAAAGCCCGTTCGGGTAAGCGGGAAATGGGCACCGGGGAGCTGTTTTTT. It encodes CASKARSGKREMGTGELFF.